This T cell receptor beta chain was captured by sequencing in a study of vaccination and CD4 T cells after COVID-19. Looking at the study overall: Two Hispanic individuals were among six male and four female convalescent patients. General study points: A median of approximately 90% of reactive clones, in convalescent patients, became evident only post-vaccination.

Treatment reported: approximately 10-day PBMC culture with coronavirus spike peptide pools or control peptides (ViraFEST assay). Points on this clonotype: As yet, its antigen is unknown.

The CDR3 consists of 13 residues. CDR1 is SGHRS and CDR2 is YFSETQ in the germline V gene. V was clipped by 4 bases and J by 4 bases, with 10 bases between them. The Oncomine TCR Beta short-read assay generated sequence data from the DNA of cultured CD4+ T cells. Cultured CD4+ T cells were the source of extracted genomic DNA. TCRdb re-called the PCR reads through MiXCR, storing one row per CDR3 protein. The table shows 14,000 to 15,000 distinct CDR3 sequences, with about 28% occurring only once. This chain connects TRBV5-1 to TRBJ2-3; the D is unclear. The specimen sequenced was cultured CD4+ T cells from blood. This sequence was found in a human donor with COVID-19. The CDR3 here is CASSPSVADTQYF. The CDR3 region has the DNA TGCGCCAGCAGCCCGAGCGTAGCAGATACGCAGTATTTT.